This T cell receptor (beta chain) was captured by sequencing in a study of T cells after yellow fever vaccination. TCRdb reprocessed the 5' RACE reads via MiXCR and lists one record per CDR3 protein. Of approximately 70,000 distinct CDR3 sequences listed, under 9.5% are singletons. In its sample, this clonotype was seen a few times. J was trimmed by 7 bases and V by 11 bases; bases with no gene match: 8. Per germline, CDR1 SNHLY and CDR2 FYNNEI. This CDR3 has 13 amino acids. This TCR derives from a man between 18 and 35 years old who received the YFV17D yellow fever vaccine. The chain employs TRBV2 and TRBJ1-6; TRBD1 aligns across 7 bases. Sample: CD8+ T cells sorted from PBMCs, taken roughly 10 days after the first yellow fever vaccination. The CDR3 protein is CAGKPGQNSPLHF. The CDR3 DNA sequence: TGTGCCGGAAAGCCGGGACAGAATTCACCCCTCCACTTT.